These 6 T cell receptor beta chains were all obtained from the same sample, sequenced in a study of OX40 agonist ivuxolimab in advanced cancers. The protocol was immunoSEQ multiplex PCR, while the TCRdb copy is restricted to in-frame clones and leaves out a portion. The sample records some 73,000 clones, 75% to 90% being singletons. The sequences come from CD4+ or CD8+ T cells sorted from blood, collected in a trial of the OX40 agonist ivuxolimab. The origin of the receptors is an adult with an advanced solid tumor such as melanoma, head and neck, liver or kidney cancer.

The V call is TRBV18, the J call TRBJ1-2, with 7 nucleotides matching TRBD1. The length of the CDR3 is 14 residues. Looked up from germline, CDR1 is KGHSH and CDR2 is LQKENI. V dropped 3 bases and J dropped 5; count of bases not matched to a gene: 6. The DNA of the CDR3 is TGTGCCAGCTCACCTTACAGGGGTGATTATGGCTACACCTTC. Translated: CASSPYRGDYGYTF.

The V and J genes are TRBV5-1 and TRBJ2-5, with a tentative D call TRBD2 (6 bases). There are 13 residues in the CDR3. Germline V gene lookup returns CDR1 SGHRS and CDR2 YFSETQ. Between the trimmed V and J ends, which lost 5 bases and 1 base, there was a span of 9 bases. The CDR3 DNA reads TGCGCCAGCAGTAAGGGAGGCCAAGAGACCCAGTACTTC. Residues: CASSKGGQETQYF. The complete variable domain, with remaining parts taken from reference TRBV5-1 and TRBJ2-5, reads KAGVTQTPRYLIKTRGQQVTLSCSPISGHRSVSWYQQTPGQGLQFLFEYFSETQRNKGNFPGRFSGRQFSNSRSEMNVSTLELGDSALYLCASSKGGQETQYFGPGTRLLVL.

The V and J genes are TRBV18 and TRBJ2-7; 8 nucleotides match TRBD1. The CDR3 covers 16 residues. The ends lost 1 base at V and 3 bases at J; junction bases unmatched: 8. The germline V gene has CDR1 KGHSH and CDR2 LQKENI. The CDR3 loop is CASSPLGTGYGYEQYF. CDR3 sequence (DNA): TGTGCCAGCTCACCACTCGGGACAGGCTACGGCTACGAGCAGTACTTC.

This chain joins TRBV5-6 and TRBJ1-1, with a weak D call TRBD1 (5 bases). V was pared by 4 bases and J by 6 bases, with 13 bases between. The germline CDR1 and CDR2 sequences are SGHDT and YYEEEE. The CDR3 sequence is 13 residues long. The CDR3 sequence: CASSGRGYPEAFF. The CDR3 bases are TGTGCCAGCAGCGGGAGGGGCTATCCTGAAGCTTTCTTT.

V gene TRBV6-6 combines with J gene TRBJ1-4; D is possibly TRBD1 (5 bases). The CDR3 sequence is 14 residues long. Trimming cost V 7 bases and J 8 bases, with 17 bases left between them. Germline V lookup: CDR1 MNHNY, CDR2 SVGAGI (reference sequence). CDR3 DNA: TGTGCCAGCACCAACGCGGGGGTCGAAGAAAAACTGTTTTTT. Translating it yields CASTNAGVEEKLFF.

The chain combines TRBV28 with TRBJ2-1, with TRBD2 identical over 8 bases. This CDR3 has 13 residues. Germline V gene data show CDR1 as MDHEN and CDR2 as SYDVKM. Trimming removed 8 bases from V and 5 bases from J; junction bases left unmatched: 5. The CDR3 coding sequence is TGTGCCAGCTGCGGACTAGCTGACAATGAGCAGTTCTTC. Amino acid sequence: CASCGLADNEQFF.